This TCR beta chain was observed in a study of CD8 T cells in ankylosing spondylitis. The study's findings and limits: Characteristic, it appeared, of ankylosing spondylitis blood was a TCR beta motif of fewer than 10 highly homologous variants.

A single record per CDR3 protein comes from TCRdb applying MiXCR to the 5' RACE reads. The table has about 540,000 distinct CDR3 sequences, 12% seen once. This clonotype was counted between two and nine times. Antigen: not known. The CDR3 covers 15 residues. The V gene end was trimmed by 5 bases and the J gene end by 1 base; junction bases not matched to a gene: 3. The germline V gene encodes CDR1 SGHAT and CDR2 FQNNGV. Material for sequencing was blood, either unsorted or a sorted T cell fraction (not recorded which). The chain is built from TRBV11-2 and TRBJ2-7; 12 positions match TRBD2. The clonotype originates from a male donor with ankylosing spondylitis. The DNA of the CDR3 is TGTGCCAGCAGCCAACTAGCGGGAGGTTCCTACGAGCAGTACTTC. Translation: CASSQLAGGSYEQYF.